Shown below are 26 T cell receptor beta chains from a single sample sequenced in a study of human T cells and chemical hapten exposure. As to time point: patch test 1, 2 weeks after DPC sensitization. Treatment indicated: therapeutic diphenylcyclopropenone sensitization with weekly scalp DPC. MiXCR was run by TCRdb on the RACE reads, yielding one entry per CDR3 protein. The sample lists 150,000 to 200,000 distinct CDR3 sequences, roughly 14% occurring once. The sample consisted of whole blood, taken in connection with sensitization to the hapten diphenylcyclopropenone (DPC). These receptor sequences come from a woman younger than 45 with alopecia areata. Some clones in this sample may be carry-over from other donors' samples.

The rearrangement links TRBV5-1 to TRBJ2-1; D is unclear. Trimming took 4 bases from V and 0 from J, leaving 14 bases between them. The length of the CDR3 is 16 residues. CDR1 SGHRS and CDR2 YFSETQ come from the germline V gene. The CDR3 DNA is TGCGCCAGCAGCAAGGCAGACCTTGGCTCCTACAATGAGCAGTTCTTC. Translating gives CASSKADLGSYNEQFF.

This clonotype has a count of ten or more. The chain employs TRBV9 and TRBJ2-4; tentatively, D is TRBD2 (6 bases). The V gene's germline CDR1 is SGDLS and CDR2 YYNGEE. The CDR3 is 14 residues long. The V and J ends lost 0 bases and 9 bases respectively, with 13 bases between them. The CDR3 region has the DNA TGTGCCAGCAGCGTAGCTACGGAGGGCGGCATTCAGTACTTC. Protein: CASSVATEGGIQYF.

CDR3 protein: CSAREVELAVIIGEQFF. In DNA form, the CDR3 reads TGCAGTGCTAGAGAAGTGGAACTAGCGGTCATTATTGGGGAGCAGTTCTTC. The rearrangement uses TRBV20-1 and TRBJ2-1; TRBD2 agrees at 8 bases. Germline V lookup: CDR1 DFQATT, CDR2 SNEGSKA (reference sequence). There are 17 residues in the CDR3. J was trimmed by 10 bases and V by 0 bases; bases with no gene match: 17.

This clonotype was picked up many times. V usage is TRBV6-1 and J usage is TRBJ2-1, with D possibly matching TRBD2 (6 bases). The CDR3 runs to 13 residues. CDR1 and CDR2 (germline): MNHNS, SASEGT. Between the trimmed V and J ends, which lost 3 bases and 7 bases, there was a span of 10 bases. CDR3 sequence reads: CASSDGGGNEQFF. In DNA form, the CDR3 reads TGTGCCAGCAGTGACGGGGGTGGAAATGAGCAGTTCTTC.

This clonotype has only a few counts. The rearrangement uses TRBV5-6 and TRBJ2-7; TRBD1 aligns across 7 bases. CDR3 length: 15 amino acids. CDR1 and CDR2 (germline): SGHDT, YYEEEE. With 4 bases clipped from V and 4 bases from J, the junction kept 11 bases outside the gene matches. The CDR3 loop is CASSNFRGSSYEQYF. The CDR3, as DNA: TGTGCCAGCAGCAACTTCAGGGGGTCGAGTTACGAGCAGTACTTC.

The gene calls are TRBV12-3 or TRBV12-4 and TRBJ1-5; D is ambiguous. The V end was cut by 6 bases, the J end by 0 bases, with 9 bases between. The CDR3 extends over 14 amino acids. Written as DNA, the CDR3 is TGTGCCAGCAGCAGGACTTATAGCAATCAGCCCCAGCATTTT. It codes for CASSRTYSNQPQHF.

The rearrangement links TRBV12-3 or TRBV12-4 to TRBJ1-5, with a weak D call TRBD1 (6 bases). This CDR3 has 14 amino acids. Trimming took off 6 bases at V and 7 bases at J, with 16 bases between the two ends. The CDR3 coding sequence is TGTGCCAGCAGCATAAGAACAGGGAACCAGCCCCAGCATTTT. It specifies CASSIRTGNQPQHF.

This clonotype was found a few times. The chain has TRBV29-1 and TRBJ2-5; D might be TRBD1 (6 bases). Trimming took 7 bases from V and 1 from J, leaving 16 bases between them. Per germline, CDR1 SQVTM and CDR2 ANQGSEA. The CDR3 spans 14 residues. CDR3 in amino acids: CSANRDMLQETQYF. The CDR3 DNA follows: TGCAGCGCTAACCGGGACATGCTCCAAGAGACCCAGTACTTC.

This clonotype occurred a few times. The genes are TRBV5-1 and TRBJ2-5, with 15 bases lining up with TRBD2. This CDR3 has 16 amino acids. V shed 5 bases and J 6 bases; nucleotides not matched to a gene: 8. Germline V gene lookup returns CDR1 SGHRS and CDR2 YFSETQ. In DNA, the CDR3 is TGCGCCAGCAGACCCGGGACTAGCGGGGGGCCCAAGACCCAGTACTTC. This encodes CASRPGTSGGPKTQYF.

Comment on this clonotype: Given a much more abundant clone one base away, this may be a read error. The chain uses TRBV3-1 and TRBJ2-1; 7 bases align to TRBD1. The CDR3 loop spans 15 amino acids. The V gene's germline CDR1 is LGHDT and CDR2 YNNKEL (reference sequence). The DNA of the CDR3 is TGTGTCAGCAGCTCCTGGACAGGAACCTACAATGAGCAGTTCTTC. Translating it yields CVSSSWTGTYNEQFF.

V and J are TRBV19 and TRBJ2-7; tentatively, D is TRBD1 (6 bases). CDR3 length: 13 amino acids. Germline assignment: CDR1 LNHDA and CDR2 SQIVND (reference sequence). The V end lost 4 bases, the J end lost 1 base, and 8 bases lay between the germline ends. The CDR3 bases are TGTGCCAGTAGTACCGACAGGTCCTACGAGCAGTACTTC. Translating it yields CASSTDRSYEQYF.

This clonotype was detected only a few times. The genes are TRBV30 and TRBJ2-7; D is possibly TRBD1 or TRBD2 (5 bases each). The CDR3 is 13 amino acids. The germline V gene has CDR1 GTSNPN and CDR2 SVGIG (reference sequence). V was shortened by 2 bases and J by 2 bases, with 10 bases between the two germline ends. Here the CDR3 reads CAWSRPGPYEQYF. In nucleotides, the CDR3 is TGTGCCTGGAGTCGCCCGGGACCCTACGAGCAGTACTTC.

The chain is built from TRBV20-1 and TRBJ1-2; TRBD1 aligns across 9 bases. The length of the CDR3 is 14 residues. V shed 4 bases and J 2 bases; nucleotides not matched to a gene: 5. The germline gives CDR1 DFQATT, CDR2 SNEGSKA (reference sequence). The CDR3 nucleotides read TGCAGTGCTACCGGGACAGGGAAAAACTATGGCTACACCTTC. As protein: CSATGTGKNYGYTF.

This sequence joins TRBV27 and TRBJ2-3, with 8 bases that match TRBD2. Per germline, CDR1 MNHEY and CDR2 SMNVEV (reference sequence). V shed 3 bases, J shed 0 bases, and the junction held 11 bases outside the gene matches. The CDR3 is 18 residues long. The CDR3 nucleotides read TGTGCCAGCAGTTTGTCAGCGGGGGCCTACTATAGCACAGATACGCAGTATTTT. Translating gives CASSLSAGAYYSTDTQYF.

This clonotype has a handful of counts. The chain uses TRBV7-6 and TRBJ2-1; 13 bases fit TRBD2. Per germline, CDR1 SGHVS and CDR2 FNYEAQ. Trimming took 5 bases from V and 5 from J; bases not matched to a gene: 3. The CDR3 covers 15 residues. The CDR3 protein is CASSGLAGAHNEQFF. CDR3 coding DNA: TGTGCCAGCAGCGGACTAGCGGGGGCACACAATGAGCAGTTCTTC.

The sample holds a few counts of this clonotype. V and J are TRBV5-4 and TRBJ2-7; D is tentatively TRBD1 or TRBD2 (5 bases each). The ends were cut back, 4 bases at V and 0 bases at J, with 14 bases in the middle. CDR1 is SGHNT and CDR2 is YYREEE in the germline V gene (reference sequence). CDR3 size: 15 residues. The CDR3 protein is CASSPPGRSSYEQYF. The CDR3 nucleotides read TGTGCCAGCAGCCCCCCGGGGCGGAGCTCCTACGAGCAGTACTTC. Full variable domain (outside the CDR3, taken from reference TRBV5-4 and TRBJ2-7): ETGVTQSPTHLIKTRGQQVTLRCSSQSGHNTVSWYQQALGQGPQFIFQYYREEENGRGNFPPRFSGLQFPNYSSELNVNALELDDSALYLCASSPPGRSSYEQYFGPGTRLTVT.

This clonotype was recorded a few times. The chain uses TRBV5-1 and TRBJ2-6; D remains ambiguous. The CDR3 length is 15 residues. V lost 0 bases and J lost 4, with 8 bases in between. Germline-derived CDR1 and CDR2 are SGHRS and YFSETQ. The CDR3 here is CASSLGLTGANVLTF. The CDR3 DNA is TGCGCCAGCAGCTTGGGACTTACAGGGGCCAACGTCCTGACTTTC. Supplemented by reference TRBV5-1 and TRBJ2-6, the full variable domain reads KAGVTQTPRYLIKTRGQQVTLSCSPISGHRSVSWYQQTPGQGLQFLFEYFSETQRNKGNFPGRFSGRQFSNSRSEMNVSTLELGDSALYLCASSLGLTGANVLTFGAGSRLTVL.

Many counts were recorded for this clonotype. The chain is built from TRBV29-1 and TRBJ2-7; 7 bases agree with TRBD1. V was clipped by 7 bases and J by 5 bases; unmatched bases: 8. From germline, CDR1 is SQVTM and CDR2 ANQGSEA. The CDR3 runs to 12 residues. The DNA for the CDR3 is TGCAGCGGACGACAGGGACCGCACGAGCAGTACTTC. Translated, it gives CSGRQGPHEQYF.

The J gene is TRBJ2-4, the V gene TRBV7-9; perhaps TRBD1 as D (6 bases). The CDR3 contains 16 residues. In germline, CDR1 is SEHNR, CDR2 FQNEAQ (reference sequence). With 4 bases removed from V and 1 base from J, the gap between germline ends came to 14 bases. The CDR3: CASSSGPQGAKNIQYF. CDR3 nucleotide sequence: TGTGCCAGCAGCTCCGGGCCCCAGGGGGCCAAAAACATTCAGTACTTC.

This clonotype was counted between two and nine times. This chain links TRBV6-5 with TRBJ1-1, with D possibly matching TRBD1 (5 bases). Trimming stripped 4 bases from V and 4 bases from J, with 16 bases between. Germline V CDR1 and CDR2: MNHEY, SVGAGI. CDR3 length: 15 residues. CDR3 coding DNA: TGTGCCAGCAGTTCCCCAGGGAGGGTGATCACTGAAGCTTTCTTT. As protein: CASSSPGRVITEAFF.

With regard to this clonotype: Germline and junction disagree at one end, which may indicate a read error. The chain uses TRBV3-1 and TRBJ1-1, with a possible D match to TRBD1 (6 bases). The germline V gene encodes CDR1 LGHDT and CDR2 YNNKEL (reference sequence). The CDR3 is 13 residues long. In DNA form, the CDR3 reads TGTGCCAGCAGCCAAGCCCGGGGGGGCGCAGCTTCCTTT. Translating it yields CASSQARGGAASF.

This clonotype was detected only a few times. V usage is TRBV7-6 and J usage is TRBJ2-1, with a weak D call TRBD2 (6 bases). The germline V gene encodes CDR1 SGHVS and CDR2 FNYEAQ. The ends were cut back, 1 base at V and 1 base at J, with 17 bases in the middle. The CDR3 covers 18 residues. The CDR3 DNA reads TGTGCCAGCAGCTTAGTCGTTAGCGGACCCGCGTCCTACAATGAGCAGTTCTTC. Protein: CASSLVVSGPASYNEQFF.

This clonotype was counted between two and nine times. The rearrangement joins TRBV28 to TRBJ1-1; TRBD1 might be the D (6 bases). V lost 5 bases and J 1 base, leaving 14 bases between the germline ends. CDR3 length: 15 amino acids. Germline V gene lookup returns CDR1 MDHEN and CDR2 SYDVKM. The CDR3 here is CASSRGGIRNTEAFF. The CDR3, as DNA: TGTGCCAGCAGTAGGGGGGGCATTAGGAACACTGAAGCTTTCTTT.

This clonotype was recorded a few times. The gene calls are TRBV5-5 and TRBJ2-7, with D possibly TRBD1 on 5 matching bases. From germline, CDR1 is SGHKS and CDR2 YYEKEE (reference sequence). CDR3 length: 14 residues. The V end lost 1 base, the J end lost 0 bases, and 8 bases lay between the germline ends. The CDR3 sequence: CASSLQGISYEQYF. CDR3 DNA: TGTGCCAGCAGCTTGCAGGGCATCTCCTACGAGCAGTACTTC.

This chain links TRBV6-2 or TRBV6-3 with TRBJ2-2; D not resolved. CDR1 MNHEY and CDR2 SVGEGT come from the germline V gene. V lost 5 bases to trimming and J lost 8 bases, with 6 bases between them. The length of the CDR3 is 11 residues. CDR3: CASSLRGELFF. The CDR3 coding sequence is TGTGCCAGCAGTCTGCGTGGGGAGCTGTTTTTT.

This chain uses TRBV28 with TRBJ1-3; D might be TRBD1 (5 bases). The CDR3 has 16 amino acids. The V gene's germline CDR1 is MDHEN and CDR2 SYDVKM. V gave up 2 bases and J gave up 0 bases, with 11 bases separating them. CDR3 bases: TGTGCCAGCAGTTTAGCCGGGACCTCCTCTGGAAACACCATATATTTT. This translates into CASSLAGTSSGNTIYF.